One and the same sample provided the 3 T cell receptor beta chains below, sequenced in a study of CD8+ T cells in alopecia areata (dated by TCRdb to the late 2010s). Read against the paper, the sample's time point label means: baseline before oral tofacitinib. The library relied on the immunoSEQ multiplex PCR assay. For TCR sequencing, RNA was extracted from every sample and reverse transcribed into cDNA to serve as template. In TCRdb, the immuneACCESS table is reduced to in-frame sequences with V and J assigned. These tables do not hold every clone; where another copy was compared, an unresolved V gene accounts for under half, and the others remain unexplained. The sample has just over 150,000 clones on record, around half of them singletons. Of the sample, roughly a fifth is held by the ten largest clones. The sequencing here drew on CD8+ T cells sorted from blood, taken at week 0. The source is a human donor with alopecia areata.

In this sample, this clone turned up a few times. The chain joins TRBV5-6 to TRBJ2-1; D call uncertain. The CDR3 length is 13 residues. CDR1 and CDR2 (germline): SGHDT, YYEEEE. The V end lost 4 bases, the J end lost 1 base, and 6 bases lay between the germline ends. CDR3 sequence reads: CASSPGSYNEQFF. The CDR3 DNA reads TGTGCCAGCAGCCCCGGATCCTACAATGAGCAGTTCTTC.

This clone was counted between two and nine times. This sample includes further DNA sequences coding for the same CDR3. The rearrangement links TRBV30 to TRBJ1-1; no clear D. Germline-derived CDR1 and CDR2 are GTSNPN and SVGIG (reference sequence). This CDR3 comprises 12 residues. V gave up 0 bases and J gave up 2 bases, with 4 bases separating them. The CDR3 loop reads CAWSVRNTEAFF. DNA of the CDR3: TGTGCCTGGAGTGTGCGAAACACTGAAGCTTTCTTT.

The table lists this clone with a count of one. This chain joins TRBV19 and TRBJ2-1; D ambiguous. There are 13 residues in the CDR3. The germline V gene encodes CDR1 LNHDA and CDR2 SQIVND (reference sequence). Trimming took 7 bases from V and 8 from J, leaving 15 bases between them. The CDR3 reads CASKGWGIDEQFF. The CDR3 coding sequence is TGTGCCAGTAAGGGTTGGGGAATCGATGAGCAGTTCTTC.